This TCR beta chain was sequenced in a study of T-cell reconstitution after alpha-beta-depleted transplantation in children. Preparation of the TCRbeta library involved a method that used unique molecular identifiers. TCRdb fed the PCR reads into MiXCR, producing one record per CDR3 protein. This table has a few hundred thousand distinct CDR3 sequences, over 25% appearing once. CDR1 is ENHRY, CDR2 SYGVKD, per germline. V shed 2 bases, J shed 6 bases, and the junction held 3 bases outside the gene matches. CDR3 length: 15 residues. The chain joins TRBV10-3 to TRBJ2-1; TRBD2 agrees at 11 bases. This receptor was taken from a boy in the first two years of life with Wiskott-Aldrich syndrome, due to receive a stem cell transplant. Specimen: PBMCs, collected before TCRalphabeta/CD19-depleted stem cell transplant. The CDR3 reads CAISEIAGGSNEQFF. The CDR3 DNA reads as TGTGCCATCAGTGAGATAGCGGGAGGGTCCAATGAGCAGTTCTTC.